This record looks at one T cell receptor (beta chain) sequence and its context. What it recognizes is unknown. The sample is drawn from a study of cytomegalovirus exposure and HLA in healthy donors. Study-wide results and limits: The study had only CMV serostatus as immune exposure information.

PCR was performed using 60 Vbeta and 13 Jbeta primers. TCRdb's copy holds only in-frame clones and misses some; the assay was immunoSEQ multiplex PCR. The data show about 150,000 clones, approximately 80% seen once. These donors, healthy bone marrow donors, were studied. CDR1 SGHRS and CDR2 YFSETQ come from the germline V gene. CDR3 length: 15 amino acids. V was clipped by 4 bases and J by 3 bases, with 17 bases between them. This rearrangement joins TRBV5-1 to TRBJ2-7, with D perhaps matching TRBD2 (6 bases). The clonotype was recovered from a middle-aged woman in good health and CMV-seronegative. Source material: PBMCs. CDR3 sequence (DNA): TGCGCCAGCAGCCCGGGACTCCCAGGGAACTACGAGCAGTACTTC. This encodes CASSPGLPGNYEQYF.